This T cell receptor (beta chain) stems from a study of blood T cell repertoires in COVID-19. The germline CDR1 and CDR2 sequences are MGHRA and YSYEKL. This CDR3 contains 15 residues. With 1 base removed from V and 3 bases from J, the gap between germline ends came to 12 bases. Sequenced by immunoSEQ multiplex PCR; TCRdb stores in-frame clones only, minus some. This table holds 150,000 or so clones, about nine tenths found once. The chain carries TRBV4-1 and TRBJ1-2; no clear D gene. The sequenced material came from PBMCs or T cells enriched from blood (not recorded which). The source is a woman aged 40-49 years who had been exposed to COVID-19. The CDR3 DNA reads TGCGCCAGCAGCCAAGCCGGCAGAGAGGACTATGGCTACACCTTC. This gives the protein CASSQAGREDYGYTF.